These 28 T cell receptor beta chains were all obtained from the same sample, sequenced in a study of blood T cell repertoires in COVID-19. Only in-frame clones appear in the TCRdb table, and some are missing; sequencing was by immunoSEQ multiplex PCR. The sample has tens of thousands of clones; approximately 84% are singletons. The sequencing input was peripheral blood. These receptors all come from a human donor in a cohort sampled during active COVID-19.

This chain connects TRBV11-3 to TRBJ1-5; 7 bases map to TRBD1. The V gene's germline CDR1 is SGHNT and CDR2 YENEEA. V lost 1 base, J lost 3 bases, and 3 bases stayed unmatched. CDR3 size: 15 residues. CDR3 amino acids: CASSLGTGINQPQHF. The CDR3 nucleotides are TGTGCCAGCAGCTTAGGGACAGGTATCAATCAGCCCCAGCATTTT.

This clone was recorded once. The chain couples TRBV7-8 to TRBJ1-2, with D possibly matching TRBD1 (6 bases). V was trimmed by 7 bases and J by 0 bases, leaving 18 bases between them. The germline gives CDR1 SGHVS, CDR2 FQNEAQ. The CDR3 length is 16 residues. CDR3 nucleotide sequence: TGTGCCAGCACCCACGGCCCGGACAGAGCTAACTATGGCTACACCTTC. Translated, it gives CASTHGPDRANYGYTF. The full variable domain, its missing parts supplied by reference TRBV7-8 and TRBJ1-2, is GAGVSQSPRYKVAKRGQDVALRCDPISGHVSLFWYQQALGQGPEFLTYFQNEAQLDKSGLPSDRFFAERPEGSVSTLKIQRTQQEDSAVYLCASTHGPDRANYGYTFGSGTRLTVV.

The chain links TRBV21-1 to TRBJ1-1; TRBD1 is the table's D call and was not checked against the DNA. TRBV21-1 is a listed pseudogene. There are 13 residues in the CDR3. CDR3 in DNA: TGTGCCAGCAGCTCCAGCCGGACAGGGGAAGCTTTCTTT. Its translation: CASSSSRTGEAFF.

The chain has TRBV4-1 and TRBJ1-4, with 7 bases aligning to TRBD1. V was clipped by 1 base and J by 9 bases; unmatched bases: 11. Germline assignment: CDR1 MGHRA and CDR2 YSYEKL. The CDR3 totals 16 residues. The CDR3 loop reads CASSQGGVRQGQKLFF. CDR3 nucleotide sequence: TGCGCCAGCAGCCAAGGAGGGGTTCGACAGGGTCAAAAACTGTTTTTT.

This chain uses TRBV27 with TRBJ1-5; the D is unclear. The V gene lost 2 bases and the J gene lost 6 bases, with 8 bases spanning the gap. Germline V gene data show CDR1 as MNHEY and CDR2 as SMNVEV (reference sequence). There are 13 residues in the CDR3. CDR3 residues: CASSLNRGQPQHF. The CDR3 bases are TGTGCCAGCAGTTTAAACCGAGGTCAGCCCCAGCATTTT.

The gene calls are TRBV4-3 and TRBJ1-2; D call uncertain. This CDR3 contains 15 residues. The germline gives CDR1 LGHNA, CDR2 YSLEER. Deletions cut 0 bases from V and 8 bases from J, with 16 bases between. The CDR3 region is CASSQDAGGAWGYTF. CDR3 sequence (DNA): TGCGCCAGCAGCCAAGATGCGGGCGGTGCATGGGGCTACACCTTC.

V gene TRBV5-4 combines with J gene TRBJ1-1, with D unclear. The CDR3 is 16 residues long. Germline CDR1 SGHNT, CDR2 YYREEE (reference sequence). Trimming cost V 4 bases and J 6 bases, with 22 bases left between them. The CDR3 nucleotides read TGTGCCAGCAGCCCTGAGCCTCCGTTGAGAGTATCTGAAGCTTTCTTT. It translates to CASSPEPPLRVSEAFF.

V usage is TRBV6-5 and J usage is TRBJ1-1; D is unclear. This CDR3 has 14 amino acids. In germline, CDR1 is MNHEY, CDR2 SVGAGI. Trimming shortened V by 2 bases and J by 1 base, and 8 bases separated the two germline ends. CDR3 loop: CASSYEVGNTEAFF. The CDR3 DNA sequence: TGTGCCAGCAGTTACGAGGTAGGGAACACTGAAGCTTTCTTT.

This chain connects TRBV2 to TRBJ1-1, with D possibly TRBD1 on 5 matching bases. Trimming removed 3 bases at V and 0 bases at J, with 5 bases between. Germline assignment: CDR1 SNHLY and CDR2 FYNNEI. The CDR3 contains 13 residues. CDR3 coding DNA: TGTGCCAGCAGTGACAGGGTGAACACTGAAGCTTTCTTT. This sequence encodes CASSDRVNTEAFF.

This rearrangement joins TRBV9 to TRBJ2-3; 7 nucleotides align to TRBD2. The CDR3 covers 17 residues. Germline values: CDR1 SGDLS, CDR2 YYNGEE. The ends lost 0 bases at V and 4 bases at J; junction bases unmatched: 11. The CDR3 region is CASSVGGRGGAADTQYF. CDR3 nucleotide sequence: TGTGCCAGCAGCGTAGGTGGCCGCGGGGGTGCGGCAGATACGCAGTATTTT.

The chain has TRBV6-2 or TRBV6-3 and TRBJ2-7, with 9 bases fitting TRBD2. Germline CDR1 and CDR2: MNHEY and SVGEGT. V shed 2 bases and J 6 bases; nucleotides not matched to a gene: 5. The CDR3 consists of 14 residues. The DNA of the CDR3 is TGTGCCAGCAGTTACGGTCTAGCGGGGACCGAGCAGTACTTC. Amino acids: CASSYGLAGTEQYF.

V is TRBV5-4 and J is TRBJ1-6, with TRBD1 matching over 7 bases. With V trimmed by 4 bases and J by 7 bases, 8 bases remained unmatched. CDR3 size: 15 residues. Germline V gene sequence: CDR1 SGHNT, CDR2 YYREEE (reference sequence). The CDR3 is CASSVQGLVNSPLHF. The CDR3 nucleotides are TGTGCCAGCAGCGTACAGGGGCTGGTGAATTCACCCCTCCACTTT.

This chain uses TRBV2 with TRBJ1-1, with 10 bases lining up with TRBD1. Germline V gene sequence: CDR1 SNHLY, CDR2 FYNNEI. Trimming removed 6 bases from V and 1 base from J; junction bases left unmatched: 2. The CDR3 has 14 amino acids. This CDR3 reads CASRRDRGNTEAFF. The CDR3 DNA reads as TGTGCCAGCAGAAGGGACAGGGGGAACACTGAAGCTTTCTTT.

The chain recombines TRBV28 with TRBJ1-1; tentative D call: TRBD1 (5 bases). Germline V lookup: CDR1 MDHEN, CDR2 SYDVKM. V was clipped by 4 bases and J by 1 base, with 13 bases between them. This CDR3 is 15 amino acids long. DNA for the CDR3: TGTGCCAGCAGTTCATCAGGGTGGGGGAACACTGAAGCTTTCTTT. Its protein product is CASSSSGWGNTEAFF.

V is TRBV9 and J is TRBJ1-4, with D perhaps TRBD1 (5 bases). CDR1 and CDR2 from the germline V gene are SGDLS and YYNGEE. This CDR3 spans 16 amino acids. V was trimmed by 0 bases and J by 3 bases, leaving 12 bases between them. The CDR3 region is CASSVGLGAANEKLFF. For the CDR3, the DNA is TGTGCCAGCAGCGTAGGTTTAGGGGCAGCTAATGAAAAACTGTTTTTT.

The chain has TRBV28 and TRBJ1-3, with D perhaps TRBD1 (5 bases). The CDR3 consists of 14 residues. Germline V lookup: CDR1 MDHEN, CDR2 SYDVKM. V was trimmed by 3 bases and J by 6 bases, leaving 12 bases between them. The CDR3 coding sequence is TGTGCCAGCAGTTTCTCAGGGATGACAAACACCATATATTTT. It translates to CASSFSGMTNTIYF.

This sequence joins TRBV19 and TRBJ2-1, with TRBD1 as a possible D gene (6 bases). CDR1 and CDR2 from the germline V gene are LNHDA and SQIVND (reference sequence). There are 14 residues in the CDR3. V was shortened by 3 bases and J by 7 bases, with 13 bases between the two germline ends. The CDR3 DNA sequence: TGTGCCAGTAGTATGGGCAGGGGTTTGAATGAGCAGTTCTTC. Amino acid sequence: CASSMGRGLNEQFF.

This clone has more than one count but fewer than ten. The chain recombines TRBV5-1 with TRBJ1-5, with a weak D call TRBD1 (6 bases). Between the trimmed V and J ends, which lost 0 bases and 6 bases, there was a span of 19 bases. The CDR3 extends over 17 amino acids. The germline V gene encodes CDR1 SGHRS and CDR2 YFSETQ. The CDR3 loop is CASSLGPRGAGGQPQHF. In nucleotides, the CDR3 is TGCGCCAGCAGCTTGGGGCCGCGGGGGGCTGGAGGTCAGCCCCAGCATTTT.

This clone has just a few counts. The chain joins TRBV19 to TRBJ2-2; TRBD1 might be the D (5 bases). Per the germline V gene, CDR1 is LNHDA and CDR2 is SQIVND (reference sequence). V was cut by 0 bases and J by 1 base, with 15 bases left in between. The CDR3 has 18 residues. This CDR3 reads CASSIDIPTAWNTGELFF. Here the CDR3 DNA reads TGTGCCAGTAGTATAGACATCCCGACAGCGTGGAACACCGGGGAGCTGTTTTTT.

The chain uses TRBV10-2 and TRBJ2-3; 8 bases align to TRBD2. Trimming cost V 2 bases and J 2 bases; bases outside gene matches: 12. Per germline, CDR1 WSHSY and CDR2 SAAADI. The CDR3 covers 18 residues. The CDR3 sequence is CASSEPRGGRGATDTQYF. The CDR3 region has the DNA TGCGCCAGCAGTGAGCCCCGAGGTGGGCGGGGGGCCACAGATACGCAGTATTTT.

The CDR3 protein is CASSDRVYGYTF. CDR3 DNA: TGTGCCAGCAGCGACAGGGTCTATGGCTACACCTTC. The rearrangement uses TRBV11-2 and TRBJ1-2, with 7 positions matching TRBD1. This CDR3 is built from 12 residues. V was pared by 5 bases and J by 4 bases, with 1 base of the junction left unmatched. Germline assignment: CDR1 SGHAT and CDR2 FQNNGV.

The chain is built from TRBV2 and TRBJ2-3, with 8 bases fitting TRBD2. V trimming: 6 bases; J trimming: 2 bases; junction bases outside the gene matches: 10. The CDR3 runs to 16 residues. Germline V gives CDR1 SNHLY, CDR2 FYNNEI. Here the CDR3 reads CASSGKAGGFTDTQYF. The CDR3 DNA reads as TGTGCCAGCAGCGGGAAGGCGGGGGGATTCACAGATACGCAGTATTTT.

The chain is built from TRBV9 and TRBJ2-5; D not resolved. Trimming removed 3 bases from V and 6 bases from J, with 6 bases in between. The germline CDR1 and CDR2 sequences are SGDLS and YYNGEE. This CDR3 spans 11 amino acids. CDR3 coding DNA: TGTGCCAGCAGCGGAGAGAAGACCCAGTACTTC. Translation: CASSGEKTQYF.

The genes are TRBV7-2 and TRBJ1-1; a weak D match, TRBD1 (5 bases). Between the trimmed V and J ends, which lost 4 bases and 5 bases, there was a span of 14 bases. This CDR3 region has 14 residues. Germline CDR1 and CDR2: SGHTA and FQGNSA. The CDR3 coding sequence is TGTGCCAGCAGCTCCTGGGCCGGGGGTACTGAAGCTTTCTTT. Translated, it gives CASSSWAGGTEAFF.

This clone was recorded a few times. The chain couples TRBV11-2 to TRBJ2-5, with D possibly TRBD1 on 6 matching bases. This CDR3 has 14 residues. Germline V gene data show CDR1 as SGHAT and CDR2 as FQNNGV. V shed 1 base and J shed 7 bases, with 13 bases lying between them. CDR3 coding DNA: TGTGCCAGCAGCTTAGTGGGGAGCAGGGGGACCCAGTACTTC. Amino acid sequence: CASSLVGSRGTQYF.

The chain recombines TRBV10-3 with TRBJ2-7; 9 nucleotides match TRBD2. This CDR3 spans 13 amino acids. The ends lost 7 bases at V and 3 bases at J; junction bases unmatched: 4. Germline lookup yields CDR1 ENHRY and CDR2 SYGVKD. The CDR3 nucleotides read TGTGCCATCACCCCAGCGGGGGGCTACGAGCAGTACTTC. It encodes CAITPAGGYEQYF.

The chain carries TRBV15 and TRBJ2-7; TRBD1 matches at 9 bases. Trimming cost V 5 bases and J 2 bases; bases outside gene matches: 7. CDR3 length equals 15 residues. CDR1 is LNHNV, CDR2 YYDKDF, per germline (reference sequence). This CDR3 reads CATSPGTGRTYEQYF. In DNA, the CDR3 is TGTGCCACCAGCCCTGGGACAGGGCGAACCTACGAGCAGTACTTC.

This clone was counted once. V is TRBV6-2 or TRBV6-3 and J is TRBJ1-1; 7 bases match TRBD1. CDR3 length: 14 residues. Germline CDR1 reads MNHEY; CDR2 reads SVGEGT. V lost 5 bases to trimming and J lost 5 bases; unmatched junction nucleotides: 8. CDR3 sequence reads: CASSNDRARTEAFF. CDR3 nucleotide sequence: TGTGCCAGCAGTAACGACAGGGCTCGGACTGAAGCTTTCTTT.